The clone carrying this T cell receptor (beta chain) was counted between two and nine times. These data originate in a study of control samples from healthy donors and cancer patients. Assay: immunoSEQ multiplex PCR; the TCRdb copy retains only in-frame clones and omits some. Among under 130,000 clones listed, around 82% were seen once. From germline, CDR1 is MGHRA and CDR2 YSYEKL. The V gene lost 4 bases and the J gene lost 4 bases, with 11 bases spanning the gap. There are 14 residues in the CDR3. This sequence was found in a woman in her forties or fifties in good health. V gene TRBV4-1 combines with J gene TRBJ1-5; tentative D call: TRBD1 (5 bases). Sample: blood. In nucleotides, the CDR3 is TGCGCCAGCAGCCTTGACAGAATGAATCAGCCCCAGCATTTT. It yields the protein CASSLDRMNQPQHF.